These 14 T cell receptor beta chains were all obtained from the same sample, sequenced in a study of cytomegalovirus exposure and HLA in healthy donors. The PCR was carried out with 60 Vbeta primers and 13 Jbeta primers. Profiling relied on immunoSEQ multiplex PCR, and the TCRdb table lists in-frame clones only, not all of them. Of about 200,000 clones listed, about 12% are singletons. The material sequenced was PBMCs. These receptor sequences come from a man aged 45-60 years in good health and CMV-seropositive.

The chain combines TRBV30 with TRBJ2-7; D possibly corresponds to TRBD1 (5 bases). The CDR3 sequence is 13 residues long. V lost 1 base and J 2 bases, leaving 9 bases between the germline ends. Germline V gives CDR1 GTSNPN, CDR2 SVGIG (reference sequence). As DNA, the CDR3 is TGTGCCTGGAGTGCAGGGATCACCTACGAGCAGTACTTC. It is translated as CAWSAGITYEQYF.

The V gene is TRBV7-9, the J gene TRBJ2-5, with 11 bases lining up with TRBD1. The V and J ends lost 5 bases and 4 bases, in that order; junction bases with no gene match: 9. Per the germline V gene, CDR1 is SEHNR and CDR2 is FQNEAQ (reference sequence). This CDR3 contains 16 residues. CDR3: CASSLLSGTGGETQYF. CDR3 nucleotide sequence: TGTGCCAGCAGCCTACTATCAGGGACAGGGGGAGAGACCCAGTACTTC.

The V call is TRBV11-2, the J call TRBJ2-7; 7 positions match TRBD1. This CDR3 spans 15 amino acids. Germline assignment: CDR1 SGHAT and CDR2 FQNNGV. V shed 4 bases and J 3 bases; nucleotides not matched to a gene: 9. CDR3 residues: CASSYDRDPFYEQYV. The CDR3 nucleotides are TGTGCCAGCAGCTACGACAGGGACCCTTTCTACGAGCAGTACGTC.

Points on this clone: The germline gene is not matched at one end of the junction; a read error may be the cause. V is TRBV7-7 and J is TRBJ2-2; 7 bases map to TRBD1. Germline V CDR1 and CDR2: SSHAT, FNYEAQ (reference sequence). The CDR3 covers 15 residues. The CDR3 is CASSRGQPNTGELFF. The CDR3 DNA is TGTGCTAGCAGCAGGGGACAGCCGAACACCGGGGAGCTGTTTTTT.

This clone was seen a handful of times. The CDR3: CASSTTGTVDEKLFF. Here the CDR3 DNA reads TGCGCCAGCAGCACCACCGGGACAGTTGATGAAAAACTGTTTTTT. The chain links TRBV5-1 to TRBJ1-4, with 7 bases matching TRBD1. Germline trimming cut 4 bases from V and 6 bases from J; bases unmatched to any gene: 9. This CDR3 has 15 residues. The germline V gene encodes CDR1 SGHRS and CDR2 YFSETQ.

This chain uses TRBV4-2 with TRBJ1-4; D ambiguous. The CDR3 is 18 amino acids. Looked up from germline, CDR1 is LGHNA and CDR2 is YNFKEQ. Trimming took off 0 bases at V and 0 bases at J, with 14 bases between the two ends. The CDR3: CASSQDGQVFSTNEKLFF. The CDR3 DNA is TGTGCCAGCAGCCAAGATGGCCAGGTTTTCTCAACTAATGAAAAACTGTTTTTT.

This clone was counted a few times. The rearrangement joins TRBV5-6 to TRBJ2-5, with D possibly being TRBD1 (6 bases). Trimming stripped 0 bases from V and 1 base from J, with 16 bases between. The length of the CDR3 is 17 residues. From germline, CDR1 is SGHDT and CDR2 YYEEEE. CDR3 nucleotides: TGTGCCAGCAGCTTGGTCTGGGCCAGGGGTTCCCAAGAGACCCAGTACTTC. Translation gives CASSLVWARGSQETQYF.

The CDR3 region is CASSVAGGANTGELFF. CDR3 in DNA: TGTGCCAGCAGCGTAGCGGGGGGGGCGAACACCGGGGAGCTGTTTTTT. The rearrangement uses TRBV9 and TRBJ2-2; 8 nucleotides line up with TRBD2. This CDR3 region has 16 residues. Germline CDR1 is SGDLS and CDR2 is YYNGEE. V shed 0 bases and J 0 bases; nucleotides not matched to a gene: 1.

This clone was counted a few times. The rearrangement links TRBV9 to TRBJ2-2, with TRBD1 matching 8 bases. The CDR3 loop spans 15 amino acids. V was clipped by 0 bases and J by 7 bases; unmatched bases: 5. CDR1 and CDR2 from the germline V gene are SGDLS and YYNGEE. The CDR3 is CASSVEGQVFGELFF. The CDR3 nucleotides are TGTGCCAGCAGCGTAGAGGGACAGGTATTCGGGGAGCTGTTTTTT. Complete variable domain (other parts from reference TRBV9 and TRBJ2-2): DSGVTQTPKHLITATGQRVTLRCSPRSGDLSVYWYQQSLDQGLQFLIQYYNGEERAKGNILERFSAQQFPDLHSELNLSSLELGDSALYFCASSVEGQVFGELFFGEGSRLTVL.

The rearrangement joins TRBV6-6 to TRBJ1-2; 9 nucleotides agree with TRBD1. V trimming: 7 bases; J trimming: 8 bases; junction bases outside the gene matches: 11. CDR1 is MNHNY and CDR2 is SVGAGI in the germline V gene (reference sequence). The CDR3 runs 14 residues. The CDR3 DNA is TGTGCCAGCACCAGCGGACAGGGGTTATGGGGCTACACCTTC. This codes for CASTSGQGLWGYTF.

A few counts support this clone. This sequence joins TRBV6-6 and TRBJ2-7, with 12 bases identical to TRBD2. Unmatched junction bases numbered 7, after V lost 6 bases and J lost 4 bases. The CDR3 has 15 amino acids. Germline assignment: CDR1 MNHNY and CDR2 SVGAGI (reference sequence). The CDR3 DNA reads TGTGCCAGCAGGGAGGGACTAGCGGGCTATTACGAGCAGTACGTC. Residues: CASREGLAGYYEQYV.

This clone came up a few times. The rearrangement joins TRBV15 to TRBJ2-5, with 7 positions matching TRBD2. This CDR3 has 13 residues. Trimming cost V 1 base and J 7 bases; bases outside gene matches: 3. Germline-derived CDR1 and CDR2 are LNHNV and YYDKDF (reference sequence). CDR3 loop: CATSRGREGTQYF. The CDR3 DNA follows: TGTGCCACCAGCAGAGGAAGGGAGGGGACCCAGTACTTC.

The chain couples TRBV28 to TRBJ1-5, with 9 bases lining up with TRBD1. V lost 5 bases to trimming and J lost 6 bases; unmatched junction nucleotides: 11. Germline-derived CDR1 and CDR2 are MDHEN and SYDVKM. This CDR3 is built from 16 residues. The CDR3 nucleotides read TGTGCCAGCAGTCCCTCCGGGACAGGGTTCGGTCAGCCCCAGCATTTT. The encoded protein is CASSPSGTGFGQPQHF.

V is TRBV5-6 and J is TRBJ2-5; TRBD2 matches at 12 bases. J gave up 3 bases and V 4 bases, and 10 bases lay outside the gene matches. The CDR3 contains 17 residues. CDR1 SGHDT and CDR2 YYEEEE come from the germline V gene. This chain's CDR3 is CASSPLTSGGGKETQYF. DNA for the CDR3: TGTGCCAGCAGCCCCCTGACTAGCGGGGGTGGCAAAGAGACCCAGTACTTC.